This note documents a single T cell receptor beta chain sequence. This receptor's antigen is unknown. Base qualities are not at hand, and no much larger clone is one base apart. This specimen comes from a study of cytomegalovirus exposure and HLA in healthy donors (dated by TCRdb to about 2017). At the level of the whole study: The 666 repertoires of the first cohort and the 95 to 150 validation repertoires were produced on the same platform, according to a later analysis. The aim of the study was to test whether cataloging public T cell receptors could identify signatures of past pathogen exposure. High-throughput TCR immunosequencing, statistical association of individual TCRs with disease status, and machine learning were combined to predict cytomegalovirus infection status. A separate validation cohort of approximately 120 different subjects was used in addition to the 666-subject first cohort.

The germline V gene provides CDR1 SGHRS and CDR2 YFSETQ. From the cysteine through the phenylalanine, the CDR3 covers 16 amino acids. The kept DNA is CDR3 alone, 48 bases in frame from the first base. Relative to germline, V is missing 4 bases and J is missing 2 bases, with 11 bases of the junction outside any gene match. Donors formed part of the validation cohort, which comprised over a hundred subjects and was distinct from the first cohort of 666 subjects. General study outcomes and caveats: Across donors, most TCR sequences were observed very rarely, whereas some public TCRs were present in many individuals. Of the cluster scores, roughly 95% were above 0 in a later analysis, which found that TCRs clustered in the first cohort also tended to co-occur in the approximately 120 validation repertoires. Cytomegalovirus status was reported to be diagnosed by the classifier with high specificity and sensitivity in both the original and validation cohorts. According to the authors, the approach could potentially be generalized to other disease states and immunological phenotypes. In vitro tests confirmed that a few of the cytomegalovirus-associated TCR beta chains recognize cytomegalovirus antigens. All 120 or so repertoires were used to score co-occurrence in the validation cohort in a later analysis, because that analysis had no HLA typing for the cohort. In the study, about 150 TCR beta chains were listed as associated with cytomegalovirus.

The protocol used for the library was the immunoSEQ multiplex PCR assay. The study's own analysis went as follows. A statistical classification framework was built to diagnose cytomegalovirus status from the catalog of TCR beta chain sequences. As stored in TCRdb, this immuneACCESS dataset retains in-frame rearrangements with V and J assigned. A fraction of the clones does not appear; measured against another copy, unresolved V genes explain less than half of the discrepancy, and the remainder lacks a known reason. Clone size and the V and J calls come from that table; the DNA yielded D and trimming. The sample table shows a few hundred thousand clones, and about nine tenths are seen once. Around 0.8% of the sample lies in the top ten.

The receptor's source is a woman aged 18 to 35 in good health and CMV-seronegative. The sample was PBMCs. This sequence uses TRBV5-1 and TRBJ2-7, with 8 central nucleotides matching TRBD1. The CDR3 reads CASSASTGGTAYEQYF. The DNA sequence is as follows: TGCGCCAGCAGCGCTTCCACAGGGGGGACCGCCTACGAGCAGTACTTC.